Following are 17 T cell receptor beta chains from one sample sequenced in a study of Ad26.COV2.S vaccination and SARS-CoV-2 variants. TCRdb keeps only in-frame clones here, not all; method: immunoSEQ multiplex PCR. The sample comprises approximately 420,000 clones, around 89% of which are singletons, and 3.6% rests with the top ten. The treatment here: some 19 received Ad26.COV2.S at low or high dose, single or two shots; a few received placebo; per-sample allocation not given. Sample collection was performed on day 63 after the first vaccine or placebo injection. The starting material was peripheral blood, obtained in a trial of Ad26.COV2.S vaccine versus placebo. The source is a person between 18 and 60 years old who received the Ad26.COV2.S COVID-19 vaccine or a placebo.

The V and J genes are TRBV4-1 and TRBJ1-5, with TRBD1 matching over 7 bases. Germline CDR1 MGHRA, CDR2 YSYEKL. J gave up 3 bases and V 4 bases, and 9 bases lay outside the gene matches. The CDR3 is 16 amino acids. CDR3 nucleotide sequence: TGCGCCAGCAGCCCTCATCCGACAGGGACCAATCAGCCCCAGCATTTT. This translates into CASSPHPTGTNQPQHF.

This chain uses TRBV7-2 with TRBJ1-2, with D unclear. The V end was cut by 4 bases, the J end by 4 bases, with 19 bases between. Germline V lookup: CDR1 SGHTA, CDR2 FQGNSA. The CDR3 runs 16 residues. CDR3 sequence (DNA): TGTGCCAGCAGCTCCCCTGGGAAGTACCCTCTCTATGGCTACACCTTC. Translation gives CASSSPGKYPLYGYTF.

V gene TRBV4-3 combines with J gene TRBJ1-1; D unclear. Germline V gene data show CDR1 as LGHNA and CDR2 as YSLEER. This CDR3 contains 13 residues. With 4 bases removed from V and 1 base from J, the gap between germline ends came to 7 bases. CDR3 in amino acids: CASSLTTNTEAFF. CDR3 in DNA: TGCGCCAGCAGCCTTACGACGAACACTGAAGCTTTCTTT.

V usage is TRBV4-3 and J usage is TRBJ2-7, with TRBD2 as a possible D gene (5 bases). The CDR3 is 14 residues long. Germline assignment: CDR1 LGHNA and CDR2 YSLEER. V dropped 1 base and J dropped 5 bases, with 12 bases sitting between them. This chain's CDR3 is CASSQGRGPNEQYF. The CDR3 DNA reads as TGCGCCAGCAGCCAAGGACGGGGTCCCAACGAGCAGTACTTC.

This clone came up once. The V and J genes are TRBV3-1 (or the pseudogene TRBV3-2) and TRBJ2-3, with 10 bases matching TRBD2. CDR1 is LGHDT, CDR2 YNNKEL, per germline (reference sequence). V dropped 6 bases and J dropped 1; count of bases not matched to a gene: 7. The CDR3 has 16 residues. CDR3 loop: CASRYSGGAGTDTQYF. The CDR3 nucleotides read TGTGCCAGCAGGTACAGCGGGGGGGCGGGCACAGATACGCAGTATTTT.

This chain connects TRBV7-2 to TRBJ2-2; D is perhaps TRBD1 (6 bases). V lost 10 bases and J lost 4, with 16 bases in between. Germline-derived CDR1 and CDR2 are SGHTA and FQGNSA. The CDR3 is made up of 14 amino acids. The CDR3 sequence is CATRQAAGTGELFF. For the CDR3, the DNA is TGTGCCACTCGACAGGCTGCGGGCACCGGGGAGCTGTTTTTT.

The chain recombines TRBV4-3 with TRBJ2-2; TRBD2 matches at 9 bases. The CDR3 runs to 17 residues. Looked up from germline, CDR1 is LGHNA and CDR2 is YSLEER. The junction had 6 bases not matched to a gene; V was cut back by 1 base and J by 3 bases. The CDR3 region is CASSQGASGDYTGELFF. CDR3 sequence (DNA): TGCGCCAGCAGCCAAGGGGCTAGCGGGGACTACACCGGGGAGCTGTTTTTT.

The V and J genes are TRBV24-1 and TRBJ1-1; a possible D gene is TRBD1 (6 bases). Trimming removed 9 bases at V and 1 base at J, with 11 bases between. The CDR3 sequence is 13 residues long. CDR1 and CDR2 (germline): KGHDR, SFDVKD. The chain's CDR3 is CATLDSQNTEAFF. The CDR3 region has the DNA TGTGCCACCTTGGACAGTCAGAACACTGAAGCTTTCTTT.

The chain recombines TRBV19 with TRBJ1-6; possible D gene TRBD1, 5 bases. This CDR3 contains 20 residues. CDR1 and CDR2 (germline): LNHDA, SQIVND (reference sequence). The ends were cut back, 7 bases at V and 0 bases at J, with 25 bases in the middle. In DNA, the CDR3 is TGTGCCAGTAAGGGGTCCTCGGTGACCGAAGGGAGCTCCTATAATTCACCCCTCCACTTT. Translated, it gives CASKGSSVTEGSSYNSPLHF.

The gene calls are TRBV19 and TRBJ2-7, with 10 nucleotides matching TRBD2. With V trimmed by 0 bases and J by 0 bases, 5 bases remained unmatched. Germline assignment: CDR1 LNHDA and CDR2 SQIVND (reference sequence). This CDR3 comprises 17 residues. The CDR3 here is CASSIEASGGPSYEQYF. The CDR3 nucleotides are TGTGCCAGTAGTATAGAGGCTAGCGGGGGCCCCTCCTACGAGCAGTACTTC.

V gene TRBV7-8 combines with J gene TRBJ1-1; no definite D call. Trimming stripped 0 bases from V and 4 bases from J, with 6 bases between. The CDR3 covers 13 residues. Germline CDR1 and CDR2: SGHVS and FQNEAQ. The CDR3, as DNA: TGTGCCAGCAGCTTAGCCCCGTTCACTGAAGCTTTCTTT. Residues: CASSLAPFTEAFF.

This chain joins TRBV7-9 and TRBJ2-7; 11 bases match TRBD1. This CDR3 contains 16 residues. Germline V gene lookup returns CDR1 SEHNR and CDR2 FQNEAQ (reference sequence). Germline trimming cut 5 bases from V and 4 bases from J; bases unmatched to any gene: 10. The CDR3 bases are TGTGCCAGCAGCACTCCGGACAGGGGGCGATTATACGAGCAGTACTTC. Protein sequence: CASSTPDRGRLYEQYF.

Of note for this clone: This specimen includes other DNA sequences encoding the same CDR3. J is TRBJ1-5 and V is TRBV30, with 11 bases lining up with TRBD1. V shed 3 bases and J 4 bases; nucleotides not matched to a gene: 2. There are 14 residues in the CDR3. The V gene's germline CDR1 is GTSNPN and CDR2 SVGIG (reference sequence). CDR3 loop: CAWSRDRGNQPQHF. DNA of the CDR3: TGTGCCTGGAGCCGGGACAGGGGGAATCAGCCCCAGCATTTT.

In this sample, this clone turned up a few times. This chain joins TRBV28 and TRBJ2-7, with 9 bases fitting TRBD1. The junction had 13 bases not matched to a gene; V was cut back by 8 bases and J by 5 bases. This CDR3 has 15 amino acids. Germline CDR1 is MDHEN and CDR2 is SYDVKM. The chain's CDR3 is CASRSPGQGFHEQYF. CDR3 sequence (DNA): TGTGCCAGCCGTTCCCCGGGACAGGGTTTCCACGAGCAGTACTTC.

V and J are TRBV15 and TRBJ2-7; possibly TRBD1 for D (6 bases). Germline values: CDR1 LNHNV, CDR2 YYDKDF (reference sequence). Trimming removed 0 bases from V and 7 bases from J, with 25 bases in between. The CDR3 loop spans 18 amino acids. The CDR3 here is CATSRDPLRTESKVEQYF. Here the CDR3 DNA reads TGTGCCACCAGCAGAGACCCCCTTAGGACAGAGTCTAAAGTGGAGCAGTACTTC.

DNA for the CDR3: TGCAGCCCCCCCTGGTCACCCCTCCACTTT. Its translation is CSPPWSPLHF. The rearrangement joins TRBV29-1 to TRBJ1-6; no reliable D call. The germline V gene encodes CDR1 SQVTM and CDR2 ANQGSEA. This CDR3 region has 10 residues. The V end was cut by 8 bases, the J end by 10 bases, with 9 bases between.

CDR3 DNA sequence: TGTGCCAGCAGCTTGGCGACCTCCTACGAGCAGTACTTC. Its translation is CASSLATSYEQYF. The chain recombines TRBV5-6 with TRBJ2-7, with D unresolved. Between the trimmed V and J ends, which lost 0 bases and 0 bases, there was a span of 4 bases. The CDR3 is 13 amino acids. Per the germline V gene, CDR1 is SGHDT and CDR2 is YYEEEE.